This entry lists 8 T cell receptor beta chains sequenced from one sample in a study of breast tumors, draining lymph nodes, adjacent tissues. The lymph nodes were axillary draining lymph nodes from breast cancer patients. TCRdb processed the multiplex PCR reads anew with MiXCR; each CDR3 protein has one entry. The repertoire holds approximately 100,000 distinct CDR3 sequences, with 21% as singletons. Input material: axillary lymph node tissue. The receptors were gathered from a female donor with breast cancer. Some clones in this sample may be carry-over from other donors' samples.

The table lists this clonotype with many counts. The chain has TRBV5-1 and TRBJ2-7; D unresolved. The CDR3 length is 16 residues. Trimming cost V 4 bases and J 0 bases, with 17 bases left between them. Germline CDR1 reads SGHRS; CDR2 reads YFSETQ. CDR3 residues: CASSPGPALSSYEQYF. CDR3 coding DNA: TGCGCCAGCAGCCCCGGACCAGCGCTGAGCTCCTACGAGCAGTACTTC.

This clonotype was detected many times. The CDR3 DNA is TGTGCCAGCAGCCGCGGAGGATCGACCTACGAGCAGTACTTC. As protein: CASSRGGSTYEQYF. The chain joins TRBV7-9 to TRBJ2-7; the D gene is possibly TRBD2 (5 bases). The V gene's germline CDR1 is SEHNR and CDR2 FQNEAQ (reference sequence). CDR3 length: 14 residues. V lost 5 bases and J 2 bases, leaving 13 bases between the germline ends.

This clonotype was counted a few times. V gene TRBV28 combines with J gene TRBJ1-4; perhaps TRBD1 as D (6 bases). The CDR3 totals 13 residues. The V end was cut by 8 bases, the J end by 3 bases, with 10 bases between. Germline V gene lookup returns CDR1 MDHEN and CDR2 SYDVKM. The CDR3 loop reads CASGGGSNEKLFF. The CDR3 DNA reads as TGTGCCAGCGGAGGGGGGTCTAATGAAAAACTGTTTTTT.

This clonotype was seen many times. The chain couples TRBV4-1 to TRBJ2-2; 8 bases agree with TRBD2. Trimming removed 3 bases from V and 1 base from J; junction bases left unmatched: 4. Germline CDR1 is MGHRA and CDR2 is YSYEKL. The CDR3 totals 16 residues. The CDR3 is CASSQGLDRNTGELFF. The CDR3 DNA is TGCGCCAGCAGCCAGGGACTAGATAGGAACACCGGGGAGCTGTTTTTT.

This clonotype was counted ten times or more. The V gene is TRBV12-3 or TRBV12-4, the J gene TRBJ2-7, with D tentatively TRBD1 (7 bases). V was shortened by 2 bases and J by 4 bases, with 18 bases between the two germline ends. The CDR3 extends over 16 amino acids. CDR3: CASSLSGGGGIYEQYF. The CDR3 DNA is TGTGCCAGCAGTTTAAGCGGTGGAGGGGGCATTTACGAGCAGTACTTC.

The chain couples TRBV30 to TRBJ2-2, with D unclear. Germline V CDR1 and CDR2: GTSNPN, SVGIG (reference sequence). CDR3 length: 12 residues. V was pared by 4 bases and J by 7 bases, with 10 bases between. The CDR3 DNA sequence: TGTGCCTGGACGAGTAGTTTCGGGGAGCTGTTTTTT. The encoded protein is CAWTSSFGELFF.

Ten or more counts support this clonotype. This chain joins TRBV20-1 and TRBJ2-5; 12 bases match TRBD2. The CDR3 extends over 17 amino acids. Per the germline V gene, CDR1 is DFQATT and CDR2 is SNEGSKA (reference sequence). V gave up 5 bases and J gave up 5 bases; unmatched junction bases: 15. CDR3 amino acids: CSAQRLAGEGRGETQYF. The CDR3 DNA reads TGCAGTGCTCAAAGACTAGCGGGAGAGGGTCGGGGGGAGACCCAGTACTTC.

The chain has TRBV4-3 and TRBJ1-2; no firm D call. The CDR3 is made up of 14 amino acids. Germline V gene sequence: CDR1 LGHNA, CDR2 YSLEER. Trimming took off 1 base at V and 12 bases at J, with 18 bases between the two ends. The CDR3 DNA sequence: TGCGCCAGCAGCCAAGTCACACATTGGGCGGGCCACACCTTC. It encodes CASSQVTHWAGHTF.